The rows below give T cell receptor beta chains drawn from one sample of a study of T cell changes during pregnancy in multiple sclerosis. Clones were read by immunoSEQ multiplex PCR, and TCRdb kept only the in-frame ones, dropping some. The top ten clones hold 6.5% to 7% of a sample with about 30,000 clones, 80% to 90% of them seen once. The specimen comprised CD8+ T cells from peripheral blood mononuclear cells, sampled in the second trimester of pregnancy. Receptors were obtained from a female donor with multiple sclerosis, enrolled in a pregnancy study. Each CDR3 is given with its conserved first and last residue. The order of the fields is J gene, V gene, CDR3 protein.

>TRBJ2-7|TRBV5-6
CASSLEFRPGEQYF
>TRBJ1-5|TRBV4-1
CASSLDSSNQPQHF
>TRBJ2-1|TRBV27
CASSITPGTIYEQFF
>TRBJ2-2|TRBV27
CASSLVGVTGELFF
>TRBJ1-1|TRBV4-3
CASSQAGNEAFF
>TRBJ2-1|TRBV27
CASTVNNEQFF
>TRBJ2-1|TRBV18
CASSFTGSQDEQFF
>TRBJ1-4|TRBV2
CASSGKDSAHRLWLNEKLFF
>TRBJ2-5|TRBV7-9
CASSDSTGTLGETQYF
>TRBJ1-1|TRBV18
CASSPSRGRAFF
>TRBJ1-1|TRBV7-8
CASSLETGAVEAFF
>TRBJ2-7|TRBV13
CASSQLAGAEQYF
>TRBJ2-2|TRBV11-3
CASSPETSGGAPGELFF
>TRBJ2-7|TRBV9
CASSVGADRTYEQYF
>TRBJ2-1|TRBV11-2
CASSLSGGAYNEQFF
>TRBJ1-1|TRBV5-6
CASSSLQRMNTEAFF
>TRBJ2-7|TRBV7-9
CASSSRDNSYEQYF
>TRBJ1-1|TRBV11-3
CASSLMATVTEAFF
>TRBJ2-3|TRBV7-9
CASRQGADTQYF
>TRBJ1-3|TRBV14
CASSWGEHTIYF
>TRBJ1-6|TRBV6-4
CASSPTGGESSPLHF
>TRBJ2-3|TRBV27
CASSSYTDTQYF
>TRBJ2-2|TRBV30
CAWSADTGELFF
>TRBJ2-1|TRBV14
CASSQDFGQGDNEQFF
>TRBJ2-7|TRBV27
CASSYSTPQAFAYEQYF
>TRBJ2-7|TRBV28
CASTTGRSSDYEQYF
>TRBJ1-4|TRBV4-3
CASSQTDRGNQLGEKLFF
>TRBJ2-3|TRBV27
CASRDRWVAADTQYF
>TRBJ1-6|TRBV27
CASTATGGNSPLHF